These T cell receptor beta chains were read from a single sample in a study of shared clonotypes between healthy human individuals. The table came from immunoSEQ multiplex PCR; TCRdb's copy has only in-frame clones and leaves some out. The sample holds about 100,000 clones; almost 70% are singletons and the top ten take about half. The sample consisted of memory CD8+ T cells sorted from blood. The receptors derive from a man younger than 45 in good health. Both conserved end residues are part of each CDR3.

J gene: TRBJ2-1; V gene: TRBV14; CDR3 protein: CASSHSGRGGGQFF
J gene: TRBJ2-7; V gene: TRBV25-1; CDR3 protein: CASSDPGYEQYF
J gene: TRBJ2-6; V gene: TRBV5-4; CDR3 protein: CASSLRGQGDSGANVLTF
J gene: TRBJ1-3; V gene: TRBV27; CDR3 protein: CASSLSPRNTIYF
J gene: TRBJ1-2; V gene: TRBV29-1; CDR3 protein: CSVSNPQVGYTF
J gene: TRBJ2-1; V gene: TRBV6-5; CDR3 protein: CASSSGGETFF
J gene: TRBJ2-1; V gene: TRBV30; CDR3 protein: CAWSDPWEGGITTYEQFF
J gene: TRBJ2-7; V gene: TRBV4-3; CDR3 protein: CASSYTGSEQYF
J gene: TRBJ2-3; V gene: TRBV19; CDR3 protein: CASSLLAGGGTDTQYF
J gene: TRBJ2-1; V gene: TRBV6-1; CDR3 protein: CASSGTSGSDEQFF
J gene: TRBJ2-1; V gene: TRBV10-3; CDR3 protein: CAIRTSGGYNEQFF
J gene: TRBJ2-4; V gene: TRBV5-1; CDR3 protein: CASSSGVGNIQYF
J gene: TRBJ2-7; V gene: TRBV11-3; CDR3 protein: CASSLSLQQEQYF
J gene: TRBJ1-1; V gene: TRBV20-1; CDR3 protein: CSARTDTEAFF
J gene: TRBJ2-4; V gene: TRBV4-2; CDR3 protein: CASSQKTSALAGDIQYF
J gene: TRBJ2-6; V gene: TRBV9; CDR3 protein: CASSVAGSGANVLTF
J gene: TRBJ1-3; V gene: TRBV6-1; CDR3 protein: CASSAKTGGGNTIYF
J gene: TRBJ2-3; V gene: TRBV6-5; CDR3 protein: CASSTPGGGTDTQYF
J gene: TRBJ2-3; V gene: TRBV2; CDR3 protein: CASGRPTSTDTQYF
J gene: TRBJ1-1; V gene: TRBV4-3; CDR3 protein: CASSQDIGDSTEAFF
J gene: TRBJ2-3; V gene: TRBV28; CDR3 protein: CASSPSGRATDTQYF
J gene: TRBJ2-1; V gene: TRBV27; CDR3 protein: CASSLTSGLNNEQFF
J gene: TRBJ2-1; V gene: TRBV25-1; CDR3 protein: CASSGGTSGRASEQFF
J gene: TRBJ2-7; V gene: TRBV7-2; CDR3 protein: CASSLETAFYEQYF
J gene: TRBJ1-5; V gene: TRBV5-8; CDR3 protein: CASSPDLASQPQHF
J gene: TRBJ1-5; V gene: TRBV2; CDR3 protein: CASTTGPVGQPQHF
J gene: TRBJ2-7; V gene: TRBV5-4; CDR3 protein: CASSSLRAGVAYEQYF
J gene: TRBJ2-6; V gene: TRBV5-1; CDR3 protein: CASSLVIVGGSGANVLTF
J gene: TRBJ2-7; V gene: TRBV6-1; CDR3 protein: CASIPGHTSTEQYF